This T cell receptor beta chain emerged from a study of shared clonotypes between healthy human individuals. Study-wide context: Per-donor plates numbered three CD4 naive, three CD4 memory, two CD8 naive and one CD8 memory.

In the original workflow: Junction-only sequences without quality scores were provided by ImmunoSEQ, so filtering was different. Libraries were prepared by immunoSEQ multiplex PCR; TCRdb keeps only in-frame clonotypes and omits some of them. The DNA was the basis for D and trimming; V, J and clone size are from that table. The sample contains approximately 940,000 clones, around 80% of which appear only once. Partitioning of CD4+ cells yielded a CD45RA+ naive subset and a CD45RA-negative memory subset. The source material was memory CD4+ T cells sorted from blood. The subset denotes: CD45RA-negative fraction. This clonotype was sampled from a man between 18 and 35 years old in good health.

CDR3 in amino acids: CASSVEDRGYEQYF. In DNA, the CDR3 is TGTGCCAGCAGCGTGGAGGACAGGGGCTACGAGCAGTACTTC. The chain is built from TRBV9 and TRBJ2-7, with TRBD1 matching over 9 bases. J gave up 3 bases and V 2 bases, and 3 bases lay outside the gene matches. The CDR3 extends over 14 amino acids. Looked up from germline, CDR1 is SGDLS and CDR2 is YYNGEE. Full variable domain (outside the CDR3, taken from reference TRBV9 and TRBJ2-7): DSGVTQTPKHLITATGQRVTLRCSPRSGDLSVYWYQQSLDQGLQFLIQYYNGEERAKGNILERFSAQQFPDLHSELNLSSLELGDSALYFCASSVEDRGYEQYFGPGTRLTVT.